This entry describes one T cell receptor (beta chain). The data derive from a study of long-term antiretroviral therapy in people with HIV. Assay version v3.0 of immunoSEQ was used, and it was run at survey level. Data came from immunoSEQ multiplex PCR; TCRdb stores just in-frame clones and leaves some out. This sample has more than 20,000 clones; around 82% occur once, and the top ten carry just over 5%. This CDR3 contains 10 residues. The germline V gene has CDR1 SGHAT and CDR2 FQNNGV. V lost 2 bases, J lost 6 bases, and 2 bases lay in between. The sequencing used unsorted PBMCs, collected 3 years after starting antiretroviral therapy. The chain employs TRBV11-2 and TRBJ2-7; D remains ambiguous. This clonotype originated in a man between 18 and 29 years old with HIV. The CDR3 nucleotides are TGTGCCAGCAGCTTAACCGAGCAGTACTTC. Translated, it gives CASSLTEQYF.